The rows below give T cell receptor beta chains drawn from one sample of a study of type 1 and type 2 diabetes patients. TCRdb redid the calling of the multiplex PCR reads with MiXCR, one entry per CDR3 protein. Among 250,000 to 300,000 distinct CDR3 sequences listed, roughly 48% were seen once. Sequencing was carried out using peripheral blood mononuclear cells (PBMCs). Every receptor here comes from a man between 18 and 35 years old with type 2 diabetes. The CDR3 runs from the conserved cysteine through the conserved F or W. A D gene is named only where the DNA matches it firmly. Rows give clone size only sometimes, using once, few, many, or a class for an expanded clone.

clone_size	cdr3_length	v_call	d_call	j_call	cdr3_aa	cdr3_nt
few	12	TRBV10-3	TRBD1	TRBJ1-2	CAIRGQGGGYTF	TGTGCCATCAGGGGACAGGGCGGTGGCTACACCTTC
many	14	TRBV2	TRBD1	TRBJ2-7	CASSVRDRGYEQYF	TGTGCCAGCAGTGTCCGGGACAGGGGATACGAGCAGTACTTC
few	17	TRBV5-1	TRBD2	TRBJ2-7	CASSELAGGPNSYEQYF	TGCGCCAGCAGCGAACTAGCGGGAGGGCCCAATTCCTACGAGCAGTACTTC
-	15	TRBV10-3	TRBD2	TRBJ2-1	CAITSGLAGYNEQFF	TGTGCCATCACTTCGGGACTAGCGGGTTACAATGAGCAGTTCTTC
once	12	TRBV28	-	TRBJ1-2	CASSSGREGYTF	TGTGCCAGCAGTAGTGGCAGGGAGGGCTACACCTTC
once	17	TRBV28	-	TRBJ1-2	CASRVFPTGTENYGYTF	TGTGCCAGCCGCGTGTTCCCTACCGGGACGGAAAACTATGGCTACACCTTC
few	14	TRBV29-1	-	TRBJ1-2	CSAEASEGGDGYTF	TGCAGCGCTGAGGCGTCAGAGGGAGGTGATGGCTACACCTTC
once	14	TRBV10-1	TRBD2	TRBJ2-1	CASSDSGRGGEQFF	TGCGCCAGCAGTGATAGCGGGAGAGGTGGTGAGCAGTTCTTC
-	14	TRBV20-1	-	TRBJ1-1	CSALEARVNTEAFF	TGCAGTGCTTTAGAGGCACGGGTGAACACTGAAGCTTTCTTT
-	15	TRBV6-1	TRBD2	TRBJ2-7	CASSYGEGVPYEQYF	TGTGCCAGCAGTTACGGGGAGGGCGTTCCCTACGAGCAGTACTTC
-	15	TRBV9	-	TRBJ1-4	CASSEEGESNEKLFF	TGTGCCAGCAGCGAGGAGGGCGAGAGTAATGAAAAACTGTTTTTT
few	12	TRBV19	-	TRBJ2-2	CASSIIAGELFF	TGTGCCAGTAGTATTATCGCCGGGGAGCTGTTTTTT
few	13	TRBV7-3	-	TRBJ2-5	CASRKQGGETQYF	TGTGCCAGCAGGAAACAGGGCGGGGAGACCCAGTACTTC
-	12	TRBV12-5	-	TRBJ2-1	CASSSVWDEQFF	TGTGCCAGCAGTTCGGTTTGGGATGAGCAGTTCTTC
once	15	TRBV19	-	TRBJ1-5	CASSGGRIFRQPQHF	TGTGCCAGTAGTGGGGGCCGGATCTTCCGCCAGCCCCAGCATTTT
few	13	TRBV20-1	TRBD2	TRBJ2-3	CSAGGLAEYTQYF	TGCAGTGCTGGGGGACTAGCGGAGTATACGCAGTATTTT
-	16	TRBV12-3/TRBV12-4	TRBD1	TRBJ1-1	CASSLRRTGDRAEAFF	TGTGCCAGCAGTTTACGCCGGACAGGGGATCGGGCTGAAGCTTTCTTT
few	15	TRBV19	-	TRBJ1-2	CASSVIGVGSYGYTF	TGTGCCAGTAGCGTCATCGGGGTTGGGAGCTATGGCTACACCTTC
-	17	TRBV24-1	-	TRBJ2-1	CATSDSLPGASYNEQFF	TGTGCCACCAGTGATTCACTTCCGGGGGCGTCCTACAATGAGCAGTTCTTC
few	15	TRBV7-2	TRBD2	TRBJ2-2	CASSLMSGSTGELFF	TGTGCCAGCAGCTTAATGAGCGGGAGTACCGGGGAGCTGTTTTTT
-	12	TRBV28	-	TRBJ1-1	CASSLKYTEAFF	TGTGCCAGCAGTTTAAAGTACACTGAAGCTTTCTTT
-	15	TRBV19	-	TRBJ1-1	CASSTPAGANTEAFF	TGTGCCAGTAGTACCCCCGCCGGGGCGAACACTGAAGCTTTCTTT
-	15	TRBV6-1	TRBD2	TRBJ2-1	CASRRLAGGPNEQFF	TGTGCCAGCAGACGACTAGCGGGAGGGCCTAATGAGCAGTTCTTC
-	14	TRBV5-1	-	TRBJ2-7	CASSEDPGIREQYF	TGCGCCAGCAGCGAGGACCCAGGTATCCGCGAGCAGTACTTC
-	11	TRBV28	-	TRBJ2-5	CASKSQETQYF	TGTGCCAGCAAAAGCCAAGAGACCCAGTACTTC
-	14	TRBV25-1	-	TRBJ2-4	CASSEFATSSIQYF	TGTGCCAGCAGTGAATTTGCAACAAGTAGCATTCAGTACTTC
-	17	TRBV10-1	TRBD1	TRBJ2-2	CASSQDQQGGNTGELFF	TGCGCCAGCAGCCAAGATCAACAGGGGGGGAACACCGGGGAGCTGTTTTTT
-	14	TRBV19	-	TRBJ1-2	CASRDPGRQMGYTF	TGTGCCAGCCGAGATCCGGGCAGGCAAATGGGCTACACCTTC
few	14	TRBV29-1	TRBD1	TRBJ2-5	CSVTEPTGKETQYF	TGCAGCGTCACCGAACCGACAGGGAAAGAGACCCAGTACTTC
-	12	TRBV5-1	-	TRBJ2-5	CASSLSWETQYF	TGCGCCAGCAGCTTGAGTTGGGAGACCCAGTACTTC
-	14	TRBV29-1	-	TRBJ2-1	CSVDGTLGSNEQFF	TGCAGCGTTGACGGGACCCTAGGGAGCAATGAGCAGTTCTTC
few	15	TRBV20-1	-	TRBJ1-4	CSAKNQPATNEKLFF	TGCAGTGCTAAAAACCAGCCAGCAACTAATGAAAAACTGTTTTTT
few	13	TRBV30	-	TRBJ1-3	CAWSDGVGNTIYF	TGTGCCTGGAGCGACGGCGTTGGAAACACCATATATTTT
many	14	TRBV2	TRBD2	TRBJ2-7	CASRDAGGVHEQYF	TGTGCCAGCAGGGATGCGGGGGGAGTCCACGAGCAGTACTTC
many	22	TRBV7-9	-	TRBJ2-5	CASSLRLGRGALLTETSETQYF	TGTGCCAGCAGCTTACGGTTAGGCCGAGGAGCCTTGTTAACGGAAACTTCGGAGACCCAGTACTTC
-	14	TRBV28	-	TRBJ2-5	CASSHYGTQETQYF	TGTGCCAGCAGCCACTACGGGACCCAAGAGACCCAGTACTTC
-	14	TRBV29-1	-	TRBJ1-1	CSAEPLGRITEAFF	TGCAGCGCTGAACCCCTCGGCCGGATCACTGAAGCTTTCTTT
-	19	TRBV27	-	TRBJ1-2	CASSSRLNPPPGAIYGYTF	TGTGCCAGCAGTTCTAGACTAAACCCGCCGCCGGGGGCGATCTATGGCTACACCTTC
many	15	TRBV5-1	-	TRBJ2-7	CASSLADPQEGEQYF	TGCGCCAGCAGCTTAGCCGACCCCCAGGAGGGCGAGCAGTACTTC
-	19	TRBV6-1	-	TRBJ2-3	CASSEAGQGGRIWGDTQYF	TGTGCCAGCAGTGAAGCAGGGCAGGGGGGTCGGATCTGGGGAGATACGCAGTATTTT
-	16	TRBV12-3/TRBV12-4	-	TRBJ1-6	CASSTYTGVHFSPLHF	TGTGCCAGCAGCACCTATACCGGGGTTCACTTTTCACCCCTCCACTTT
-	14	TRBV6-2/TRBV6-3	-	TRBJ1-2	CASSQAGLYYGYTF	TGTGCCAGCAGTCAGGCGGGACTGTACTATGGCTACACCTTC
few	13	TRBV15	TRBD1	TRBJ2-3	CATRGQGTDTQYF	TGTGCCACCAGGGGACAGGGCACAGATACGCAGTATTTT
-	15	TRBV15	-	TRBJ1-4	CATAWEDRLNEKLFF	TGTGCCACCGCCTGGGAGGACAGACTAAATGAAAAACTGTTTTTT
-	18	TRBV12-3/TRBV12-4	TRBD1	TRBJ2-1	CASSLARQGGVRNNEQFF	TGTGCCAGCAGTTTAGCAAGACAGGGTGGGGTCAGGAACAATGAGCAGTTCTTC
-	13	TRBV28	-	TRBJ1-2	CASIKGHGVGYTF	TGTGCCAGCATTAAGGGTCACGGGGTTGGCTACACCTTC
few	13	TRBV10-3	-	TRBJ2-5	CAIGGQALETQYF	TGTGCCATCGGAGGGCAGGCTCTAGAGACCCAGTACTTC
once	12	TRBV29-1	-	TRBJ2-3	CSVPGLEDTQYF	TGCAGCGTTCCGGGCCTGGAAGATACGCAGTATTTT
-	11	TRBV6-5	-	TRBJ2-7	CASTGDIGQYF	TGTGCCAGCACGGGGGACATCGGGCAGTACTTC
-	14	TRBV20-1	-	TRBJ1-5	CSARPRDFNQPQHF	TGCAGTGCTAGACCGCGAGATTTCAATCAGCCCCAGCATTTT
few	14	TRBV20-1	-	TRBJ2-1	CSARSGYQDNEQFF	TGCAGTGCTAGGTCCGGGTATCAAGACAATGAGCAGTTCTTC
-	15	TRBV20-1	TRBD2	TRBJ2-5	CSASALAGGPETQYF	TGCAGTGCTAGTGCCCTAGCGGGAGGCCCAGAGACCCAGTACTTC
-	15	TRBV19	-	TRBJ2-7	CASSSPGAAPYEQYF	TGCGCCAGTAGTTCCCCTGGGGCAGCCCCCTACGAGCAGTACTTC